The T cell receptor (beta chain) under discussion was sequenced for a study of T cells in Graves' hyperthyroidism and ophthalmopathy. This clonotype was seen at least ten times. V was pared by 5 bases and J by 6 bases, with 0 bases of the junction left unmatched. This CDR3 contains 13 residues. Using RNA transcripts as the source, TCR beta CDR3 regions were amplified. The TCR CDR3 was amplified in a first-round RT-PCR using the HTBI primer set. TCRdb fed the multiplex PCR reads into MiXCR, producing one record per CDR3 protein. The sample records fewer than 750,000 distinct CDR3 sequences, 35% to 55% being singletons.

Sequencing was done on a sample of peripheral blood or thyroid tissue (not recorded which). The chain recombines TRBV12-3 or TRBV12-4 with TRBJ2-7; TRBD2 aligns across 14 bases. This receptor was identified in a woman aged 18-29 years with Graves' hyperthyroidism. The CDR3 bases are TGTGCCAGCAGTGGGACTAGCGGGAGCGAGCAGTACTTC. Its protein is CASSGTSGSEQYF.